The present T cell receptor beta chain was sequenced within a study of blood T cells in healthy people across ages. This clonotype was detected many times. Its antigen is as yet unknown. Study-wide results and caveats: Higher naive T cell percentage went strongly together with higher TCR beta diversity. Diversity figures based on one million T cells were deemed too low. The long-lived group displayed more naive CD4+ cells, plus higher diversity, than the aged donors did.

It was about 10 milliliters of peripheral blood that were drawn from each donor. The authors ran a second PCR of roughly 7 to 11 cycles using a sample-barcoded 5' primer and a J-beta primer mix. From the 5' RACE reads, TCRdb called clonotypes with MiXCR, one entry per CDR3 protein. The data contain hundreds of thousands of distinct CDR3 sequences, roughly 50% of them seen just once; the ten biggest clones take up 41%. V was clipped by 6 bases and J by 2 bases, with 11 bases between them. CDR3 length: 12 amino acids. Germline V gene data show CDR1 as SQVTM and CDR2 as ANQGSEA. The TCR originated in a man older than 75 in good health. The V and J genes are TRBV29-1 and TRBJ2-7; the D is unclear. The sample was blood. CDR3 sequence reads: CSVGFKTYEQYF. The CDR3 DNA reads as TGCAGCGTGGGGTTCAAGACCTACGAGCAGTACTTC.